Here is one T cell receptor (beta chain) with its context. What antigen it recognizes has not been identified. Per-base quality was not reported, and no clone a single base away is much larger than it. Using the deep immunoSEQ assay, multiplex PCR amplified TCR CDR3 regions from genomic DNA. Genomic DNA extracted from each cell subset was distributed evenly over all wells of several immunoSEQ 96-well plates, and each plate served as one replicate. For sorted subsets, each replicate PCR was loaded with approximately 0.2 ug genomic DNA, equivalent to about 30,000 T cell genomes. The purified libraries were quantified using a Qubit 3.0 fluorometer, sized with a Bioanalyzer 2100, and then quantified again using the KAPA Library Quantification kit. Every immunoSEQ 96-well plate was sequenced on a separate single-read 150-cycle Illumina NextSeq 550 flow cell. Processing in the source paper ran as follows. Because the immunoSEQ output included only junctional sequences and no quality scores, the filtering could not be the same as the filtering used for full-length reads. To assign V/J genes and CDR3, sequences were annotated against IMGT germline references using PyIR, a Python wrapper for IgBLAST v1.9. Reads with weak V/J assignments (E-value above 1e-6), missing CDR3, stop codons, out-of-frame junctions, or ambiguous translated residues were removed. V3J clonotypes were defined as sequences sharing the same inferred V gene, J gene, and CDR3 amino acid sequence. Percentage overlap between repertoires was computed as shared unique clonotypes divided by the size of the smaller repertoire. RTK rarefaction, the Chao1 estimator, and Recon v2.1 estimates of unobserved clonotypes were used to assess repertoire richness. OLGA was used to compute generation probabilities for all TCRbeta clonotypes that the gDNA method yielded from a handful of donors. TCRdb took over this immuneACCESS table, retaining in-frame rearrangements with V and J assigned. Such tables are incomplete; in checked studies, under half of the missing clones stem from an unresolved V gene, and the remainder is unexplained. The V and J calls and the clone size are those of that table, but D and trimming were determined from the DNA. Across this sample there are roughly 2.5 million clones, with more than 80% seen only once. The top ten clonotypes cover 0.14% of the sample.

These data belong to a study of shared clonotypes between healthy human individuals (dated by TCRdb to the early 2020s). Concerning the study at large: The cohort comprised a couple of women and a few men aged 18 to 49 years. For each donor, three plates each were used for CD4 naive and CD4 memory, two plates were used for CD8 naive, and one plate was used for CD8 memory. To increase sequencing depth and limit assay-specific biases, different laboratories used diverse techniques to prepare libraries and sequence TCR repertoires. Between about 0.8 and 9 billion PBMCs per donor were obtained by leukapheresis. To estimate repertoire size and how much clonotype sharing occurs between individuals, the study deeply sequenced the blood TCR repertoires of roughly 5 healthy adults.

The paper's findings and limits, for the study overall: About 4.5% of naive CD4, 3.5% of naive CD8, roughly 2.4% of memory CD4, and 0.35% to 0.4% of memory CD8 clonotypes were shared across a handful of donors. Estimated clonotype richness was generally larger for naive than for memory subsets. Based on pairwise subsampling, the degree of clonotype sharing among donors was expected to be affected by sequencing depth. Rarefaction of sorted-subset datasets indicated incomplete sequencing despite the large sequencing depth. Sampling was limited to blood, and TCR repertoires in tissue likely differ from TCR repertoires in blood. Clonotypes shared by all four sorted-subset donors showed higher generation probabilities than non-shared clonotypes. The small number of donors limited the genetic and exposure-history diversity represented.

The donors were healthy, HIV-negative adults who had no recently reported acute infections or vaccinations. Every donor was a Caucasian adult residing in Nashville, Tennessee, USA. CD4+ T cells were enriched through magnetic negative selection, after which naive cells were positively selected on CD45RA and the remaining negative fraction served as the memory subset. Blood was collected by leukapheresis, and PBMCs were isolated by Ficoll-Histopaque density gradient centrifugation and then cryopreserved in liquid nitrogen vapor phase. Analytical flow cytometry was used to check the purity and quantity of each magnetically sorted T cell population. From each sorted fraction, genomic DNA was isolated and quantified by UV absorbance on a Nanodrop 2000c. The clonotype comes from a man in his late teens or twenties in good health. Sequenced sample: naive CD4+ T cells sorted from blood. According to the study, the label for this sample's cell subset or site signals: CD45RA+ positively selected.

The CDR3 is CASSLTGGWSQPQHF. The nucleotide sequence is given as TGTGCCAGCAGTTTAACCGGGGGTTGGAGTCAGCCCCAGCATTTT. The chain is assembled from TRBV27 and TRBJ1-5, with a weak D call of TRBD1 (5 bases match). Cut back by 2 bases and 6 bases, the V and J ends lie 14 bases apart. The CDR3 sequence holds 15 residues, the cysteine and phenylalanine included. The only DNA kept is the CDR3, 45 bases in frame from the first base. Based on the germline V gene (reference sequence), the CDR1 and CDR2 sequences are MNHEY and SMNVEV.